The 3 T cell receptor beta chains listed next were all sequenced from one sample in a study of control samples from healthy donors and cancer patients. Some clones are missing from TCRdb's copy, which holds only in-frame ones; the method was immunoSEQ multiplex PCR. The table has about 130,000 clones, about 92% seen once; the top ten hold 0.5% to 0.7%. Material: PBMCs. These receptors all come from a man aged 80 or over with head and neck cancer.

Comment on this clone: Other nucleotide sequences from this sample produce the same CDR3. This chain joins TRBV4-1 and TRBJ2-7, with TRBD2 as a possible D gene (5 bases). Trimming removed 1 base at V and 3 bases at J, with 7 bases between. CDR1 is MGHRA, CDR2 YSYEKL, per germline. The CDR3 is made up of 13 amino acids. The CDR3 loop reads CASSQVGSYEQYF. As DNA, the CDR3 is TGCGCCAGCAGCCAAGTTGGGAGCTACGAGCAGTACTTC.

This clone was detected a few times. J is TRBJ2-1 and V is TRBV7-9; no definite D call. The CDR3 loop spans 13 amino acids. CDR1 is SEHNR and CDR2 is FQNEAQ in the germline V gene (reference sequence). Trimming shortened V by 2 bases and J by 10 bases, and 12 bases separated the two germline ends. The CDR3 region is CASSLLDLSEQFF. The CDR3 region has the DNA TGTGCCAGCAGCTTACTCGACCTTTCCGAGCAGTTCTTC.

The V gene is TRBV4-3, the J gene TRBJ2-1; 9 bases are a match to TRBD2. After removal of 6 bases from V and 0 bases from J, the junction contained 9 bases not matched to a gene. Germline V gene data show CDR1 as LGHNA and CDR2 as YSLEER. The CDR3 length is 17 residues. The CDR3 nucleotides read TGCGCCAGCAGTTCCCCGACTAGCGGAAGCTCCTACAATGAGCAGTTCTTC. Translation: CASSSPTSGSSYNEQFF.